This is a list of T cell receptor beta chains from one sample in a study of identical twins. One entry per CDR3 protein results from TCRdb running MiXCR on the 5' RACE reads. This sample carries approximately 1.8 million distinct CDR3 sequences, less than 35% of them seen once, and the ten largest clones take approximately 0.25%. Material: cord blood. The source is a newborn girl in good health. Each CDR3 is given with its conserved first and last residue. A D gene is named only where the DNA matches it firmly. A row's size may be missing; if present it is once, few, many or a size class.

j_gene | len | abundance | v_gene | d_gene | CDR3aa | CDR3nt
TRBJ2-1 | 18 | . | TRBV5-4 | TRBD2 | CASSSGQGRGGIYNEQFF | TGTGCCAGCAGCTCGGGACAAGGGCGGGGGGGAATCTACAATGAGCAGTTCTTC
TRBJ1-2 | 15 | . | TRBV6-7 | TRBD1 | CASRRNRGLNYGYTF | TGTGCCAGCAGGCGTAACAGGGGCCTTAACTATGGCTACACCTTC
TRBJ1-1 | 17 | . | TRBV12-3/TRBV12-4 | TRBD1 | CASSTPKQGLGNTEAFF | TGTGCCAGCAGCACCCCTAAACAGGGGCTAGGGAACACTGAAGCTTTCTTT
TRBJ2-4 | 15 | . | TRBV2 | TRBD1 | CASSAGQGSYNAQYF | TGTGCCAGCAGTGCGGGACAGGGGAGCTACAATGCGCAGTACTTC
TRBJ2-5 | 14 | . | TRBV5-1 | . | CASSLTGSGATQYF | TGCGCCAGCAGCTTGACAGGGTCGGGTGCGACCCAGTACTTC
TRBJ2-1 | 15 | few | TRBV7-2 | . | CASSLVVGRFHEQFF | TGTGCCAGCAGCTTAGTGGTAGGCCGTTTCCATGAGCAGTTCTTC
TRBJ2-1 | 16 | few | TRBV9 | . | CASSGSGTFSYNEQFF | TGTGCCAGCAGCGGAAGTGGGACCTTCTCCTACAATGAGCAGTTCTTC
TRBJ2-5 | 13 | many | TRBV27 | . | CASSPRRKETQYF | TGTGCCAGCAGTCCACGACGGAAAGAGACCCAGTACTTC
TRBJ2-7 | 14 | . | TRBV27 | . | CASSLTGITYEQYF | TGTGCCAGCAGTTTAACAGGGATAACCTACGAGCAGTACTTC
TRBJ2-1 | 15 | . | TRBV4-2 | . | CASSLPSYPDNEQFF | TGTGCCAGCAGCTTACCTAGTTATCCGGACAATGAGCAGTTCTTC
TRBJ2-5 | 16 | . | TRBV9 | TRBD2 | CASSVGTSGAQETQYF | TGTGCCAGCAGCGTAGGGACTAGCGGAGCACAAGAGACCCAGTACTTC
TRBJ1-1 | 15 | . | TRBV12-3/TRBV12-4 | . | CASGTRGRPNTEAFF | TGTGCCAGCGGAACTCGGGGGCGCCCGAACACTGAAGCTTTCTTT
TRBJ2-7 | 17 | few | TRBV27 | TRBD2 | CASSLSALAVISYEQYF | TGTGCCAGCAGTTTATCAGCCCTAGCGGTGATCTCCTACGAGCAGTACTTC
TRBJ2-3 | 15 | . | TRBV9 | . | CASSTRPVPPDTQYF | TGTGCCAGCAGCACGCGCCCGGTTCCACCGGATACGCAGTATTTT
TRBJ1-1 | 14 | . | TRBV10-3 | . | CATSDTAGNTEAFF | TGTGCCACCAGTGACACGGCAGGGAACACTGAAGCTTTCTTT
TRBJ2-1 | 13 | . | TRBV7-8 | TRBD1 | CASSTDRGGEQFF | TGTGCCAGCAGCACGGACAGGGGAGGGGAGCAGTTCTTC
TRBJ1-2 | 13 | . | TRBV7-9 | . | CASSLAGKYGYTF | TGTGCCAGCAGCCTCGCTGGGAAGTATGGCTACACCTTC
TRBJ2-3 | 13 | few | TRBV12-3/TRBV12-4 | . | CASSFLLLLTQYF | TGTGCCAGCAGTTTTCTCTTACTCCTTACGCAGTATTTT
TRBJ2-7 | 14 | . | TRBV6-6 | TRBD1 | CASSYRQGSSEQYF | TGTGCCAGCAGTTACCGACAGGGCTCGAGCGAGCAGTACTTC
TRBJ2-7 | 15 | . | TRBV28 | . | CASSSMDYRSYEQYF | TGTGCCAGCAGTTCCATGGACTACCGATCGTACGAGCAGTACTTC
TRBJ1-4 | 17 | . | TRBV21-1 | . | CASSKRRLKGASEKLFF | TGTGCCAGCAGCAAACGGAGGTTAAAGGGGGCTTCTGAAAAACTGTTTTTT
TRBJ2-1 | 17 | few | TRBV9 | TRBD2 | CASSVQAGGFSYNEQFF | TGTGCCAGCAGCGTCCAAGCGGGGGGATTTTCCTACAATGAGCAGTTCTTC
TRBJ2-1 | 17 | . | TRBV12-3/TRBV12-4 | . | CANSISSDFPSYNEQFF | TGTGCCAACAGTATATCCTCCGACTTCCCCTCCTACAATGAGCAGTTCTTC